This TCR beta chain was obtained from a study of T-cell reconstitution after alpha-beta-depleted transplantation in children. CDR3 length equals 17 residues. Germline lookup yields CDR1 SGHRS and CDR2 YFSETQ. J gave up 4 bases and V 0 bases, and 11 bases lay outside the gene matches. This clonotype showed up just a few times. What it recognizes is unknown. The TCRbeta library incorporated unique molecular identifiers. MiXCR was run by TCRdb on the PCR reads, yielding one entry per CDR3 protein. In the table there are approximately 500,000 distinct CDR3 sequences, 27% of which are singletons. Study conclusions and caveats: T cells produced anew were the main source of T-cell counts and diversity one year after transplant. Alpha-beta T cells about two months after transplant reportedly derived from several hundred expanded graft clones. The origin of high day-60 TCRbeta diversity in some patients lay in surviving recipient T cells and thymic progenitors.

The sequenced sample was PBMCs, obtained before TCRalphabeta/CD19-depleted stem cell transplant. The rearrangement uses TRBV5-1 and TRBJ2-5, with 8 bases that match TRBD1. The clonotype originates from a boy under three years old with Wiskott-Aldrich syndrome, due to receive a stem cell transplant. The DNA for the CDR3 is TGCGCCAGCAGCTTGGCATCCAGGGGGCGAAATCGAGAGACCCAGTACTTC. Protein product: CASSLASRGRNRETQYF.